Listed here are 6 T cell receptor beta chains from one sample, sequenced in a study of T cell repertoires in cytomegalovirus infection. TCRdb reanalysed the reads using MiXCR and keeps one entry per CDR3 protein. This table holds 75,000 to 100,000 distinct CDR3 sequences, about half found once. Their cognate antigens are unknown. The sequenced sample was CD8+ T cells from cultured PBMCs, obtained from culture after CMV antigen stimulation. The receptors were sampled from a human donor in good health (CMV status not recorded). Some clones in this sample may be carry-over from other donors' samples.

This clonotype was seen only a few times. The V gene is TRBV7-8, the J gene TRBJ2-6, with 7 bases fitting TRBD1. Germline CDR1 reads SGHVS; CDR2 reads FQNEAQ. The ends lost 0 bases at V and 4 bases at J; junction bases unmatched: 9. The CDR3 length is 18 residues. The CDR3 sequence: CASSLAFAGGSGANVLTF. CDR3 bases: TGTGCCAGCAGCTTAGCTTTCGCAGGGGGTTCGGGGGCCAACGTCCTGACTTTC.

This clonotype has more than one count but fewer than ten. The V gene is TRBV4-1, the J gene TRBJ2-1; tentative D call: TRBD2 (5 bases). V was cut by 3 bases and J by 5 bases, with 14 bases left in between. The CDR3 runs to 15 residues. CDR1 MGHRA and CDR2 YSYEKL come from the germline V gene. The CDR3 DNA reads TGCGCCAGCAGCCAGAAAGGAGGAATGGACAATGAGCAGTTCTTC. Its translation is CASSQKGGMDNEQFF.

This rearrangement joins TRBV27 to TRBJ1-2, with D possibly TRBD1 on 5 matching bases. Trimming pared 6 bases from V and 0 bases from J, leaving 17 bases between. In germline, CDR1 is MNHEY, CDR2 SMNVEV (reference sequence). This CDR3 contains 16 residues. CDR3 in amino acids: CASSPSAGDTNYGYTF. In DNA, the CDR3 is TGTGCCAGCAGCCCCTCCGCGGGGGATACTAACTATGGCTACACCTTC.

This clonotype was seen a few times. V and J are TRBV5-6 and TRBJ2-2; D may match TRBD1 or TRBD2 (5 bases each). The germline CDR1 and CDR2 sequences are SGHDT and YYEEEE. Trimming removed 4 bases from V and 9 bases from J, with 13 bases in between. The CDR3 loop spans 13 amino acids. CDR3 loop: CASSAGTAWELFF. The DNA for the CDR3 is TGTGCCAGCAGCGCCGGGACGGCCTGGGAGCTGTTTTTT.

This clonotype was found a few times. The CDR3 DNA reads as TGTGCCAGCAGCTTACCCACAGTCTACAATGAGCAGTTCTTC. Translated, it gives CASSLPTVYNEQFF. This chain uses TRBV7-9 with TRBJ2-1; D not resolved. The CDR3 sequence is 14 residues long. Germline CDR1 SEHNR, CDR2 FQNEAQ (reference sequence). V lost 2 bases and J lost 3, with 8 bases in between.

V and J are TRBV11-2 and TRBJ2-3; 11 positions match TRBD2. Germline V gives CDR1 SGHAT, CDR2 FQNNGV. With 5 bases clipped from V and 5 bases from J, the junction kept 9 bases outside the gene matches. The CDR3 loop spans 16 amino acids. CDR3 coding DNA: TGTGCCAGCAGCCCCGTAGCGGGGGGGTGGAAAGATACGCAGTATTTT. This sequence encodes CASSPVAGGWKDTQYF.